The 3 T cell receptor beta chains below come from one sample, sequenced in a study of cytomegalovirus exposure and HLA in healthy donors. The PCR was carried out with 60 Vbeta primers and 13 Jbeta primers. TCRdb's copy holds only in-frame clones and misses some; the assay was immunoSEQ multiplex PCR. The sample lists about 130,000 clones, about 85% occurring once. The sample taken for sequencing was PBMCs. The receptors come from a boy under 18 in good health and CMV-seronegative.

This clone occurred once. The genes are TRBV4-3 and TRBJ2-7; D is possibly TRBD1 (5 bases). From germline, CDR1 is LGHNA and CDR2 YSLEER. V was clipped by 2 bases and J by 1 base, with 12 bases between them. The CDR3 runs to 15 residues. The DNA for the CDR3 is TGCGCCAGCAGCCAATCGCAGGGTATATCCTACGAGCAGTACTTC. Translated, it gives CASSQSQGISYEQYF.

J is TRBJ2-1 and V is TRBV18; a possible D gene is TRBD1 (6 bases). V dropped 4 bases and J dropped 7 bases, with 17 bases sitting between them. Germline values: CDR1 KGHSH, CDR2 LQKENI. The CDR3 is 15 residues long. This CDR3 reads CASSQATGTQNEQFF. Written as DNA, the CDR3 is TGTGCCAGCTCACAGGCAACCGGGACACAAAATGAGCAGTTCTTC.

The V gene is TRBV19, the J gene TRBJ1-1; D may be TRBD1 (5 bases). There are 17 residues in the CDR3. CDR1 is LNHDA, CDR2 SQIVND, per germline (reference sequence). Trimming pared 5 bases from V and 0 bases from J, leaving 19 bases between. CDR3 protein: CASSPIRDLYMNTEAFF. As DNA, the CDR3 is TGTGCCAGTAGTCCTATCCGGGACTTATACATGAACACTGAAGCTTTCTTT.